This passage covers 15 T cell receptor beta chains from one sample sequenced in a study of blood T cells in healthy people across ages. The use of a sample-barcoded 5' primer and a J-beta primer mix characterized a second PCR of about 6 to 12 cycles. TCRdb called the 5' RACE reads again in MiXCR, with one record for every CDR3 protein. The data show over 450,000 distinct CDR3 sequences, under 30% seen once. This same sample was also part of a study on T cells of mothers and their children.

The specimen was blood. These receptors all come from a boy aged 5 to 17 in good health.

This clonotype has only a few counts. V usage is TRBV12-3 or TRBV12-4 and J usage is TRBJ2-5; 7 positions match TRBD2. This CDR3 is built from 17 residues. The ends lost 6 bases at V and 5 bases at J; junction bases unmatched: 18. The CDR3, as DNA: TGTGCCAGCAGACACCCGGGGGGTTGGTACGGGAAGGAGACCCAGTACTTC. As protein: CASRHPGGWYGKETQYF.

The chain couples TRBV7-8 to TRBJ1-3, with D possibly being TRBD1 (6 bases). Germline V CDR1 and CDR2: SGHVS, FQNEAQ. V was pared by 1 base and J by 0 bases, with 16 bases between. There are 18 residues in the CDR3. The CDR3 sequence: CASSLEIGGGSSGNTIYF. DNA of the CDR3: TGTGCCAGCAGCTTAGAAATTGGGGGCGGAAGCTCTGGAAACACCATATATTTT.

In its sample, this clonotype was seen a few times. The junction departs from the called germline gene at one end, perhaps through a read error. The rearrangement joins TRBV7-8 to TRBJ2-1; the D call may be TRBD1 or TRBD2 (5 bases each). The CDR3 has 14 residues. In germline, CDR1 is SGHVS, CDR2 FQNEAQ. The CDR3 DNA is TGTGCCAGCAGCCTAGCCCCAGGGCGGAATGAGCAGTTCTTC. As protein: CASSLAPGRNEQFF.

The chain uses TRBV30 and TRBJ1-6; 8 bases match TRBD1. Germline V gene sequence: CDR1 GTSNPN, CDR2 SVGIG (reference sequence). V shed 5 bases and J 9 bases; nucleotides not matched to a gene: 3. The CDR3 loop spans 12 amino acids. CDR3 nucleotide sequence: TGTGCCTGGCAGGGGGCTGGTTCACCCCTCCACTTT. Translated, it gives CAWQGAGSPLHF. Together with reference TRBV30 and TRBJ1-6, the CDR3 gives the full variable domain: SQTIHQWPATLVQPVGSPLSLECTVEGTSNPNLYWYRQAAGRGLQLLFYSVGIGQISSEVPQNLSASRPQDRQFILSSKKLLLSDSGFYLCAWQGAGSPLHFGNGTRLTVT.

A few counts support this clonotype. V and J are TRBV19 and TRBJ1-4; maybe TRBD1 (5 bases). The V end was cut by 8 bases, the J end by 0 bases, with 25 bases between. The CDR3 runs to 19 residues. The germline V gene has CDR1 LNHDA and CDR2 SQIVND (reference sequence). The CDR3 spells CASPGVGPGLTATNEKLFF. CDR3 nucleotides: TGTGCCAGTCCCGGGGTAGGTCCAGGGCTTACAGCAACTAATGAAAAACTGTTTTTT.

The chain uses TRBV4-2 and TRBJ2-5; D remains ambiguous. The J call may be wrong; the DNA end is better matched by TRBJ2-7. The germline V gene has CDR1 LGHNA and CDR2 YNFKEQ. This CDR3 is 13 amino acids long. DNA of the CDR3: TGTGCCAGCAGCCAAGGGGTGGGCTACGAGCAGTACTTC. Protein sequence: CASSQGVGYEQYF.

The chain has TRBV12-3 or TRBV12-4 and TRBJ2-5; D may be TRBD1 (6 bases). Trimming removed 5 bases from V and 3 bases from J, with 13 bases in between. The CDR3 contains 14 residues. The CDR3 DNA reads as TGTGCCAGCAGTCGCCGGGACACTGAAGAGACCCAGTACTTC. Protein product: CASSRRDTEETQYF.

V is TRBV5-1 and J is TRBJ1-3, with TRBD1 as a possible D gene (5 bases). The ends were cut back, 4 bases at V and 0 bases at J, with 14 bases in the middle. Germline CDR1 reads SGHRS; CDR2 reads YFSETQ. The CDR3 length is 16 residues. The CDR3 coding sequence is TGCGCCAGCAGCAGTGGGGACCCCAGCTCTGGAAACACCATATATTTT. Translated, it gives CASSSGDPSSGNTIYF.

The sample holds many counts of this clonotype. V usage is TRBV28 and J usage is TRBJ1-2; the D is unclear. Trimming cost V 10 bases and J 4 bases, with 13 bases left between them. This CDR3 has 12 residues. Germline V CDR1 and CDR2: MDHEN, SYDVKM. CDR3 sequence (DNA): TGTGCCACCACTCGGAGGGTCTATGGCTACACCTTC. The encoded protein is CATTRRVYGYTF.

The chain recombines TRBV29-1 with TRBJ2-3; 12 nucleotides agree with TRBD1. Trimming took 1 base from V and 5 from J; bases not matched to a gene: 7. Germline V gene lookup returns CDR1 SQVTM and CDR2 ANQGSEA. The CDR3 length is 16 residues. This CDR3 is CSVEGPGQGARDTQYF. CDR3 in DNA: TGCAGCGTTGAAGGGCCGGGACAGGGGGCGAGAGATACGCAGTATTTT.

This clonotype was seen at least ten times. The chain employs TRBV3-1 and TRBJ2-1; 8 nucleotides align to TRBD2. The CDR3 extends over 16 amino acids. CDR1 LGHDT and CDR2 YNNKEL come from the germline V gene (reference sequence). The trim removed 6 bases at V and 8 bases at J, leaving 15 bases unmatched. The DNA for the CDR3 is TGTGCCAGCAGTCCGCGAAGGAGCGGGAGTACTGATGAGCAGTTCTTC. This codes for CASSPRRSGSTDEQFF.

A single count supports this clonotype. The chain has TRBV7-2 and TRBJ1-4; D uncertain. Germline V gene lookup returns CDR1 SGHTA and CDR2 FQGNSA. CDR3 length: 14 amino acids. V lost 7 bases to trimming and J lost 2 bases, with 11 bases between them. In DNA, the CDR3 is TGTGCCAGCACCTCCGGGCTCACTAATGAAAAACTGTTTTTT. Amino acid sequence: CASTSGLTNEKLFF.

This clonotype came up many times. The genes are TRBV11-2 and TRBJ2-3, with a tentative D call TRBD2 (6 bases). This CDR3 comprises 15 residues. V was trimmed by 5 bases and J by 5 bases, leaving 17 bases between them. The V gene's germline CDR1 is SGHAT and CDR2 FQNNGV. Here the CDR3 reads CASSPGRGFEDTQYF. CDR3 DNA sequence: TGTGCCAGCAGCCCGGGGCGGGGATTTGAAGATACGCAGTATTTT. Variable domain in full (rest from reference TRBV11-2 and TRBJ2-3): EAGVAQSPRYKIIEKRQSVAFWCNPISGHATLYWYQQILGQGPKLLIQFQNNGVVDDSQLPKDRFSAERLKGVDSTLKIQPAKLEDSAVYLCASSPGRGFEDTQYFGPGTRLTVL.

V is TRBV6-1 and J is TRBJ2-2; weak D call: TRBD1 (6 bases). The V end lost 11 bases, the J end lost 11 bases, and 24 bases lay between the germline ends. Germline CDR1 is MNHNS and CDR2 is SASEGT. The CDR3 totals 14 residues. The CDR3 DNA follows: TGTGCCTACAGCTGGGGCCCCTTGGGGACAGAGCTGTTTTTT. Protein sequence: CAYSWGPLGTELFF.

This chain joins TRBV29-1 and TRBJ2-1; a possible D gene is TRBD2 (6 bases). This CDR3 has 12 residues. V gave up 4 bases and J gave up 10 bases, with 14 bases separating them. Germline CDR1 and CDR2: SQVTM and ANQGSEA. CDR3: CSVAGDVGEQFF. The CDR3 bases are TGCAGCGTTGCGGGAGACGTCGGAGAGCAGTTCTTC.